Given below is one TCR beta chain in context. This specimen includes other DNA sequences encoding the same CDR3. The record originates from a study of blood T cell repertoires in COVID-19. Study-wide context: PBMCs, B-cell-depleted T cells, or T cells were the source of the cDNA or gDNA that made up the material.

The CDR3 is 15 residues long. V was shortened by 2 bases and J by 0 bases, with 8 bases between the two germline ends. Per the germline V gene, CDR1 is MNHNY and CDR2 is SVGAGI (reference sequence). Authors' processing steps: Nucleated cell counts were estimated from reference gene primer amplification. Produced via immunoSEQ multiplex PCR; TCRdb's table is partial and in-frame only. D and trimming were read from the DNA, whereas the V and J calls and clone size are those reported in that table. This table holds roughly 70,000 clones, approximately 90% found once. The TCR sequence derives from a man in his 70s with active COVID-19. Sequenced material: peripheral blood. The chain joins TRBV6-6 to TRBJ1-5, with D possibly being TRBD1 (5 bases). CDR3 coding DNA: TGTGCCAGCAGTTACACTCAGGGTAGCAATCAGCCCCAGCATTTT. Amino acids: CASSYTQGSNQPQHF.